The 20 T cell receptor beta chains below come from one sample, sequenced in a study of identical twins. In TCRdb, the 5' RACE reads were re-called with MiXCR into one record per CDR3 protein. The repertoire consists of 350,000 to 450,000 distinct CDR3 sequences, with about 18% occurring once and the leading ten covering around 12%. The specimen sequenced was naive T cells sorted from blood. These receptors were collected from a man aged 50-59 years in good health.

This sequence joins TRBV11-2 and TRBJ2-5; TRBD2 aligns across 8 bases. With 5 bases clipped from V and 5 bases from J, the junction kept 7 bases outside the gene matches. The CDR3 is 14 residues long. Germline CDR1 SGHAT, CDR2 FQNNGV. CDR3 coding DNA: TGTGCCAGCAGCCGGAACGGGAGGGAGGAGACCCAGTACTTC. Amino acids: CASSRNGREETQYF. The variable domain in full, with the rest retrieved from reference TRBV11-2 and TRBJ2-5, is EAGVAQSPRYKIIEKRQSVAFWCNPISGHATLYWYQQILGQGPKLLIQFQNNGVVDDSQLPKDRFSAERLKGVDSTLKIQPAKLEDSAVYLCASSRNGREETQYFGPGTRLLVL.

The gene calls are TRBV5-4 and TRBJ1-1, with TRBD1 as a possible D gene (6 bases). The CDR3 runs 15 residues. Trimming stripped 5 bases from V and 1 base from J, with 15 bases between. Germline-derived CDR1 and CDR2 are SGHNT and YYREEE (reference sequence). In DNA, the CDR3 is TGTGCCAGCAGTCGGGTGGGGGGCGAGAACACTGAAGCTTTCTTT. This encodes CASSRVGGENTEAFF.

This chain links TRBV5-1 with TRBJ2-5; tentatively, D is TRBD1 or TRBD2 (6 bases each). CDR3 size: 13 residues. The V gene lost 4 bases and the J gene lost 5 bases, with 12 bases spanning the gap. Germline lookup yields CDR1 SGHRS and CDR2 YFSETQ. The CDR3: CASSIGGGETQYF. CDR3 DNA: TGCGCCAGCAGCATTGGAGGGGGGGAGACCCAGTACTTC.

The genes are TRBV5-6 and TRBJ2-1, with 8 bases that match TRBD2. With V trimmed by 0 bases and J by 8 bases, 4 bases remained unmatched. Germline V lookup: CDR1 SGHDT, CDR2 YYEEEE. CDR3 length: 14 residues. The CDR3 DNA is TGTGCCAGCAGCTTGGGAGCGACTAGCGATGAGCAGTTCTTC. Translated: CASSLGATSDEQFF.

This clonotype was observed a handful of times. V usage is TRBV28 and J usage is TRBJ2-7; D might be TRBD1 (5 bases). Trimming took 10 bases from V and 6 from J, leaving 13 bases between them. From germline, CDR1 is MDHEN and CDR2 SYDVKM. There are 11 residues in the CDR3. CDR3 DNA: TGTGCCATAGGGGCTAGTCCCGAGCAGTACTTC. This gives the protein CAIGASPEQYF.

This clonotype showed up just a few times. The J gene is TRBJ1-2, the V gene TRBV20-1; no definite D call. Germline V gives CDR1 DFQATT, CDR2 SNEGSKA (reference sequence). The CDR3 covers 10 residues. V shed 0 bases and J shed 14 bases, with 10 bases lying between them. The CDR3 spells CSARDRARTF. Here the CDR3 DNA reads TGCAGTGCTAGAGATAGGGCCAGGACCTTC.

The sample holds many counts of this clonotype. CDR3 region: CASSLGAYNQPQHF. CDR3 DNA: TGTGCCAGCAGTTTAGGCGCTTACAATCAGCCCCAGCATTTT. The V call is TRBV28, the J call TRBJ1-5, with D hard to call. CDR1 is MDHEN and CDR2 is SYDVKM in the germline V gene. The V gene lost 2 bases and the J gene lost 3 bases, with 8 bases spanning the gap. There are 14 residues in the CDR3.

The genes are TRBV7-2 and TRBJ2-7, with 15 bases aligning to TRBD2. The CDR3 is 16 residues long. Germline V gives CDR1 SGHTA, CDR2 FQGNSA. V dropped 5 bases and J dropped 11; count of bases not matched to a gene: 13. Written as DNA, the CDR3 is TGTGCCAGCAGCCCTAGCCTGGGACTAGCGGGAGGTGTTAAGTACTTC. This encodes CASSPSLGLAGGVKYF. The whole variable domain, remainder taken from reference TRBV7-2 and TRBJ2-7, is GAGVSQSPSNKVTEKGKDVELRCDPISGHTALYWYRQSLGQGLEFLIYFQGNSAPDKSGLPSDRFSAERTGGSVSTLTIQRTQQEDSAVYLCASSPSLGLAGGVKYFGPGTRLTVT.

This clonotype came up a few times. The chain joins TRBV4-2 to TRBJ1-2; 7 positions agree with TRBD1. The CDR3 runs 15 residues. The V segment lost 0 bases and the J segment 3 bases; nucleotides outside the gene matches: 4. The germline gives CDR1 LGHNA, CDR2 YNFKEQ. The CDR3 nucleotides read TGTGCCAGCAGCCAAGAATTGGGACAGCACTATGGCTACACCTTC. As protein: CASSQELGQHYGYTF.

The chain carries TRBV4-3 and TRBJ1-1, with D hard to call. Per germline, CDR1 LGHNA and CDR2 YSLEER. This CDR3 has 14 amino acids. V was clipped by 1 base and J by 5 bases, with 11 bases between them. Here the CDR3 DNA reads TGCGCCAGCAGCCAAGTGCCTGGGGAGACTGAAGCTTTCTTT. Encoded protein: CASSQVPGETEAFF.

This clonotype was detected many times. The chain employs TRBV4-1 and TRBJ2-6; D is unclear. The V gene's germline CDR1 is MGHRA and CDR2 YSYEKL. Trimming removed 4 bases at V and 0 bases at J, with 10 bases between. The CDR3 sequence is 16 residues long. CDR3 DNA: TGCGCCAGCAGCCCGGGCAGGAGCTCTGGGGCCAACGTCCTGACTTTC. This encodes CASSPGRSSGANVLTF.

Many counts were recorded for this clonotype. This rearrangement joins TRBV20-1 to TRBJ2-7; possibly TRBD2 for D (6 bases). This CDR3 region has 16 residues. The V gene lost 0 bases and the J gene lost 2 bases, with 17 bases spanning the gap. Germline CDR1 is DFQATT and CDR2 is SNEGSKA (reference sequence). The CDR3 DNA reads TGCAGTGCTAGAGATACCGACGGGACTTATCCCTACGAGCAGTACTTC. Amino acid sequence: CSARDTDGTYPYEQYF.

This clonotype has a count of ten or more. The chain uses TRBV12-3 or TRBV12-4 and TRBJ2-1, with 7 bases matching TRBD1. The CDR3 has 18 residues. The V gene end was trimmed by 3 bases and the J gene end by 6 bases; junction bases not matched to a gene: 17. The CDR3 region is CASSLRLGSRPGGNEQFF. In DNA, the CDR3 is TGTGCCAGCAGTTTGAGGCTTGGCTCGAGGCCAGGGGGCAATGAGCAGTTCTTC.

This clonotype was counted many times. This sequence joins TRBV25-1 and TRBJ2-3, with D uncertain. With 1 base removed from V and 8 bases from J, the gap between germline ends came to 4 bases. The CDR3 spans 11 residues. Germline V gene lookup returns CDR1 MGHDK and CDR2 SYGVNS. As DNA, the CDR3 is TGTGCCAGCAGTGAATTGGGTACGCAGTATTTT. The encoded protein is CASSELGTQYF.

This clonotype has ten or more counts. The V call is TRBV4-3, the J call TRBJ2-2; 10 bases align to TRBD2. CDR1 and CDR2 from the germline V gene are LGHNA and YSLEER. With 4 bases clipped from V and 1 base from J, the junction kept 3 bases outside the gene matches. This CDR3 has 16 amino acids. CDR3 protein: CASSPASGGNTGELFF. The CDR3, as DNA: TGCGCCAGCAGCCCGGCTAGCGGGGGGAACACCGGGGAGCTGTTTTTT.

This clonotype appeared a few times. The J gene is TRBJ2-7, the V gene TRBV6-1; TRBD1 agrees at 7 bases. V shed 7 bases and J 3 bases; nucleotides not matched to a gene: 12. This CDR3 has 15 residues. Germline V gene lookup returns CDR1 MNHNS and CDR2 SASEGT. The chain's CDR3 is CASTKVRGPHYEQYF. DNA of the CDR3: TGTGCCAGCACGAAAGTAAGGGGGCCCCACTACGAGCAGTACTTC.

In its sample, this clonotype was seen a few times. The genes are TRBV20-1 and TRBJ2-1, with TRBD2 matching over 10 bases. The V gene's germline CDR1 is DFQATT and CDR2 SNEGSKA (reference sequence). CDR3 length: 14 amino acids. V shed 5 bases and J 1 base; nucleotides not matched to a gene: 2. The CDR3 DNA sequence: TGCAGTGCTTTAGCGGGAGGTTCCTACAATGAGCAGTTCTTC. Its translation is CSALAGGSYNEQFF.

This clonotype occurred a few times. The chain uses TRBV7-9 and TRBJ2-2, with no clear D. The V gene lost 8 bases and the J gene lost 0 bases, with 13 bases spanning the gap. Germline V gene sequence: CDR1 SEHNR, CDR2 FQNEAQ (reference sequence). There are 15 residues in the CDR3. The CDR3 DNA reads TGTGCCAGCGGGGTGATCGGGTCGAACACCGGGGAGCTGTTTTTT. This sequence encodes CASGVIGSNTGELFF. The entire variable domain, with the rest obtained from reference TRBV7-9 and TRBJ2-2, is as follows: DTGVSQNPRHKITKRGQNVTFRCDPISEHNRLYWYRQTLGQGPEFLTYFQNEAQLEKSRLLSDRFSAERPKGSFSTLEIQRTEQGDSAMYLCASGVIGSNTGELFFGEGSRLTVL.

This clonotype occurred a few times. In DNA form, the CDR3 reads TGTGCTTCCAGAGGGCGGACCCACCCGTCCGGGGAGCAGTTCTTC. Protein sequence: CASRGRTHPSGEQFF. V usage is TRBV11-2 and J usage is TRBJ2-1, with TRBD2 as a possible D gene (5 bases). Germline CDR1 and CDR2: SGHAT and FQNNGV. There are 15 residues in the CDR3.

The chain combines TRBV20-1 with TRBJ2-5; D not certain. CDR3 length: 14 amino acids. Per the germline V gene, CDR1 is DFQATT and CDR2 is SNEGSKA (reference sequence). With 5 bases removed from V and 1 base from J, the gap between germline ends came to 14 bases. CDR3 region: CSASGPDPQETQYF. CDR3 in DNA: TGCAGTGCTTCCGGGCCCGACCCCCAAGAGACCCAGTACTTC.